This TCR beta chain is from a study of blood T cell repertoires in COVID-19. Study summary: The analysed material was cDNA or gDNA that came from T cells, B-cell-depleted T cells, or PBMCs.

In germline, CDR1 is ENHRY, CDR2 SYGVKD. The CDR3 loop spans 16 amino acids. Trimming took off 3 bases at V and 0 bases at J, with 9 bases between the two ends. Assay used: immunoSEQ multiplex PCR; TCRdb lists only in-frame clones, some missing. The sample includes about 160,000 clones, about 88% seen only once; the top ten take roughly a sixth. The sample taken for sequencing was peripheral blood. This clonotype was obtained from a man aged 60 to 75 with active or convalescent COVID-19. V gene TRBV10-3 combines with J gene TRBJ2-6; the D is unclear. CDR3: CAISDPNISGANVLTF. The DNA for the CDR3 is TGTGCCATCAGTGACCCCAACATCTCTGGGGCCAACGTCCTGACTTTC.